A selection of T cell receptor beta chains follows, all from one sample in a study of PD-L1 blockade in urothelial cancer. Generated by immunoSEQ multiplex PCR, the TCRdb table keeps only in-frame clones and is missing some. The data show 44,000 or so clones, around 89% seen once. The sequenced sample was PBMCs, obtained around atezolizumab (anti-PD-L1) treatment. The receptors here all came from a man at least 80 years old with urothelial cancer. CDR3s include the opening cysteine and the closing phenylalanine or tryptophan. A D gene is named only where the DNA matches it firmly. A clone size is listed for some rows: how often the clone was seen (once, few, many), or a class if it is expanded.

cdr3_nt cdr3_aa d_call clone_size j_call v_call
TGTGCCAGCAGCCAAGGACTGAAACAGTATTTT CASSQGLKQYF NA NA TRBJ2-3 TRBV14
TGTGCCAGCAGCCGGACGGGACAGGGGGGTTATGGCTACACCTTC CASSRTGQGGYGYTF TRBD1 NA TRBJ1-2 TRBV27
TGTGCCAGCAGCGTACGGGGGGGGACCACTGAAGCTTTCTTT CASSVRGGTTEAFF NA once TRBJ1-1 TRBV9
TGCGCCAGCAGTGCCGGGACAGTAACCAATATCGGCTACACCTTC CASSAGTVTNIGYTF TRBD1 NA TRBJ1-2 TRBV10-2
TGTGCCAGCTCACCACCCAGGGTAGGGACTGAAGCTTTCTTT CASSPPRVGTEAFF NA NA TRBJ1-1 TRBV18
TGTGCCAGCGGGTACAGGGGGTTGAACTATGGCTACACCTTC CASGYRGLNYGYTF TRBD1 NA TRBJ1-2 TRBV2
TGTGCCTGGAGTGTAAGAGGGAGGGATTACAATGAGCAGTTCTTC CAWSVRGRDYNEQFF TRBD2 NA TRBJ2-1 TRBV30
TGTGCCAGCACCGAATCCGGGACTCTCCGCGGGCAGTTCTTC CASTESGTLRGQFF NA NA TRBJ2-1 TRBV28
TGTGCCAGCAGCTTGACACGATACTCGGTCGGGTCCTACAATGAGCAGTTCTTC CASSLTRYSVGSYNEQFF NA NA TRBJ2-1 TRBV5-6
TGTGCCAGCAGCTTAAAGATCCTAGCGGGGGGCAATGAGCAGTTCTTC CASSLKILAGGNEQFF TRBD2 NA TRBJ2-1 TRBV7-2
TGTGCCAGCAGCTTTTTCGGGTCCACCTACAATGAGCAGTTCTTC CASSFFGSTYNEQFF NA NA TRBJ2-1 TRBV7-2
TGTGCCAGCAGACCCGACAGGGGTGGCTACAATGAGCAGTTCTTC CASRPDRGGYNEQFF TRBD1 NA TRBJ2-1 TRBV5-6
TGTGCCAGCAGTGCCAAGGAGGGACAGGGTGCCCCTGAAGCTTTCTTT CASSAKEGQGAPEAFF TRBD1 NA TRBJ1-1 TRBV6-4
TGTGCCAGCACATTCAGTAGGGCGGGAGAGGGCGAGCAGTACTTC CASTFSRAGEGEQYF TRBD2 NA TRBJ2-7 TRBV6-1
TGTGCCAGCAGGGTCCGTAGAGATACGCAGTATTTT CASRVRRDTQYF NA NA TRBJ2-3 TRBV27
TGTGCCAGCTCGTCCGTGTTAGCGGACACCGGGGAGCTGTTTTTT CASSSVLADTGELFF NA NA TRBJ2-2 TRBV18
TGTGCCAGCAGAGAGTCCGCCAGAGGAGAGACCCAGTACTTC CASRESARGETQYF NA NA TRBJ2-5 TRBV25-1